The rows below give T cell receptor beta chains drawn from one sample of a study of blood T cells in healthy people across ages. TCRdb fed the 5' RACE reads into MiXCR, producing one record per CDR3 protein. The sample holds 800,000 to 950,000 distinct CDR3 sequences, about 28% seen once. These data also featured in a second study, about T cells of mothers and their children.

The sample comprised blood. The source is a middle-aged woman in good health. The CDR3 runs from the conserved cysteine through the conserved F or W. D genes are given only for firm matches. Clone size, where shown, is once, few, many, or a class for clones that have expanded.

j_gene: TRBJ1-2; v_gene: TRBV5-4; len: 14; abundance: .; d_gene: .; CDR3aa: CASTMDIGDYGYTF; CDR3nt: TGTGCCAGCACTATGGACATAGGAGACTATGGCTACACCTTC
j_gene: TRBJ1-1; v_gene: TRBV12-3/TRBV12-4; len: 13; abundance: few; d_gene: .; CDR3aa: CASSLDGFTEAFF; CDR3nt: TGTGCCAGCAGTTTAGACGGGTTCACTGAAGCTTTCTTT
j_gene: TRBJ1-2; v_gene: TRBV29-1; len: 11; abundance: few; d_gene: .; CDR3aa: CITSTMGDYTF; CDR3nt: TGCATTACATCAACCATGGGGGACTACACCTTC
j_gene: TRBJ1-5; v_gene: TRBV10-3; len: 15; abundance: .; d_gene: .; CDR3aa: CAIAEPTGINQPQHF; CDR3nt: TGTGCCATCGCCGAACCGACAGGTATCAATCAGCCCCAGCATTTT
j_gene: TRBJ2-5; v_gene: TRBV7-2; len: 15; abundance: few; d_gene: TRBD2; CDR3aa: CASSSSRTSGHEQYF; CDR3nt: TGTGCCAGCAGCTCCTCTCGGACTAGTGGACATGAGCAGTACTTC
j_gene: TRBJ1-3; v_gene: TRBV28; len: 20; abundance: few; d_gene: TRBD1; CDR3aa: CASSPRSYSPGQVSGNTIYF; CDR3nt: TGTGCCAGCAGTCCCCGATCATATTCGCCGGGACAGGTCTCTGGAAACACCATATATTTT
j_gene: TRBJ1-4; v_gene: TRBV5-1; len: 14; abundance: .; d_gene: TRBD1; CDR3aa: CVSSYDRGREKLFF; CDR3nt: TGCGTCAGCAGCTACGACAGGGGGAGAGAAAAACTGTTTTTT
j_gene: TRBJ1-1; v_gene: TRBV2; len: 15; abundance: few; d_gene: TRBD1; CDR3aa: CASGRTGGPNTEAFF; CDR3nt: TGTGCCAGCGGTAGGACAGGGGGCCCGAACACTGAAGCTTTCTTT
j_gene: TRBJ2-1; v_gene: TRBV28; len: 15; abundance: .; d_gene: TRBD2; CDR3aa: CASSSGGGFYNEQFF; CDR3nt: TGTGCCAGCAGTAGCGGGGGGGGTTTCTACAATGAGCAGTTCTTC
j_gene: TRBJ2-1; v_gene: TRBV7-7; len: 14; abundance: many; d_gene: TRBD2; CDR3aa: CASSLGLGYDEQFF; CDR3nt: TGTGCTAGCAGCTTAGGACTAGGCTACGATGAGCAGTTCTTC
j_gene: TRBJ2-7; v_gene: TRBV29-1; len: 14; abundance: few; d_gene: .; CDR3aa: CSVINTGGEDEQYF; CDR3nt: TGCAGCGTGATAAATACAGGGGGGGAAGACGAGCAGTACTTC
j_gene: TRBJ2-1; v_gene: TRBV9; len: 15; abundance: .; d_gene: .; CDR3aa: CASSGEITSRDEQFF; CDR3nt: TGTGCCAGCAGCGGTGAGATTACCAGTCGGGATGAGCAGTTCTTC
j_gene: TRBJ2-3; v_gene: TRBV7-2; len: 16; abundance: few; d_gene: .; CDR3aa: CASSLDPGARTDTQYF; CDR3nt: TGTGCCAGCAGCTTAGATCCGGGGGCCCGCACAGATACGCAGTATTTT
j_gene: TRBJ2-1; v_gene: TRBV7-9; len: 18; abundance: few; d_gene: TRBD2; CDR3aa: CASSFGWMGRGADNEQFF; CDR3nt: TGTGCCAGCAGCTTTGGATGGATGGGGCGGGGGGCGGACAATGAGCAGTTCTTC
j_gene: TRBJ2-7; v_gene: TRBV5-4; len: 13; abundance: many; d_gene: .; CDR3aa: CASRPADVYEQYF; CDR3nt: TGTGCCAGCAGGCCCGCGGACGTCTACGAGCAGTACTTC
j_gene: TRBJ1-2; v_gene: TRBV27; len: 14; abundance: .; d_gene: .; CDR3aa: CASRRDIGPYGYTF; CDR3nt: TGTGCCAGCAGACGGGACATAGGGCCCTATGGCTACACCTTC
j_gene: TRBJ1-2; v_gene: TRBV29-1; len: 13; abundance: .; d_gene: TRBD1; CDR3aa: CSVRTGQGGGYTF; CDR3nt: TGCAGCGTGAGGACAGGGCAAGGCGGAGGCTACACCTTC
j_gene: TRBJ2-1; v_gene: TRBV11-2; len: 11; abundance: .; d_gene: .; CDR3aa: CASSLGLDQFF; CDR3nt: TGTGCCAGCAGCTTAGGCTTAGATCAGTTCTTC
j_gene: TRBJ2-6; v_gene: TRBV6-6; len: 16; abundance: few; d_gene: .; CDR3aa: CASSYSSGSGANVLTF; CDR3nt: TGTGCCAGCAGTTACTCGTCCGGGTCCGGGGCCAACGTCCTGACTTTC
j_gene: TRBJ2-1; v_gene: TRBV12-3/TRBV12-4; len: 12; abundance: many; d_gene: .; CDR3aa: CASSPTANEQFF; CDR3nt: TGTGCCAGCAGCCCCACCGCGAATGAGCAGTTCTTC
j_gene: TRBJ2-2; v_gene: TRBV20-1; len: 15; abundance: .; d_gene: TRBD2; CDR3aa: CSARRGGPNTGELFF; CDR3nt: TGCAGTGCTAGGCGGGGGGGCCCGAACACCGGGGAGCTGTTTTTT
j_gene: TRBJ2-1; v_gene: TRBV28; len: 15; abundance: .; d_gene: .; CDR3aa: CASSLHTDRSNEQFF; CDR3nt: TGTGCCAGCAGTTTACACACCGATAGGTCCAATGAGCAGTTCTTC
j_gene: TRBJ1-3; v_gene: TRBV12-3/TRBV12-4; len: 11; abundance: few; d_gene: .; CDR3aa: CASGSGNTIYF; CDR3nt: TGTGCCAGCGGCTCTGGAAACACCATATATTTT
j_gene: TRBJ1-4; v_gene: TRBV14; len: 13; abundance: .; d_gene: .; CDR3aa: CASSQGSREKLFF; CDR3nt: TGTGCCAGCAGCCAAGGTTCGCGGGAAAAACTGTTTTTT
j_gene: TRBJ2-3; v_gene: TRBV6-5; len: 17; abundance: .; d_gene: TRBD2; CDR3aa: CASSYSRLAGGTDTQYF; CDR3nt: TGTGCCAGCAGTTACTCGAGACTAGCGGGGGGTACAGATACGCAGTATTTT
j_gene: TRBJ1-5; v_gene: TRBV10-3; len: 14; abundance: few; d_gene: .; CDR3aa: CAISENLGNQPQHF; CDR3nt: TGTGCCATCAGTGAAAATTTGGGCAATCAGCCCCAGCATTTT
j_gene: TRBJ2-3; v_gene: TRBV20-1; len: 15; abundance: .; d_gene: TRBD1; CDR3aa: CSAAPTGGFTDTQYF; CDR3nt: TGCAGTGCTGCCCCGACAGGGGGATTCACAGATACGCAGTATTTT
j_gene: TRBJ2-7; v_gene: TRBV19; len: 14; abundance: few; d_gene: TRBD2; CDR3aa: CASTSAGGQDEQYF; CDR3nt: TGTGCCAGTACGTCGGCGGGGGGGCAGGACGAGCAGTACTTC
j_gene: TRBJ2-5; v_gene: TRBV6-1; len: 13; abundance: many; d_gene: .; CDR3aa: CASSEQNRGDQYF; CDR3nt: TGTGCCAGCAGTGAACAGAACCGCGGGGACCAGTACTTC
j_gene: TRBJ1-2; v_gene: TRBV7-8; len: 15; abundance: many; d_gene: .; CDR3aa: CASSLAGTRNYGYTF; CDR3nt: TGTGCCAGCAGCTTAGCCGGGACACGTAACTATGGCTACACCTTC
j_gene: TRBJ2-5; v_gene: TRBV29-1; len: 14; abundance: many; d_gene: .; CDR3aa: CSVGSSWTGETQYF; CDR3nt: TGCAGCGTTGGTAGCTCGTGGACCGGGGAGACCCAGTACTTC
j_gene: TRBJ2-7; v_gene: TRBV25-1; len: 16; abundance: .; d_gene: TRBD1; CDR3aa: CASSVYPGTGVYEQYF; CDR3nt: TGTGCCAGCAGTGTCTACCCCGGGACAGGGGTTTACGAGCAGTACTTC
j_gene: TRBJ2-5; v_gene: TRBV20-1; len: 17; abundance: many; d_gene: .; CDR3aa: CSARVPAGAADQETQYF; CDR3nt: TGCAGTGCTAGAGTCCCCGCAGGGGCCGCGGACCAAGAGACCCAGTACTTC
j_gene: TRBJ2-7; v_gene: TRBV7-2; len: 13; abundance: many; d_gene: .; CDR3aa: CASSETWAGEQYF; CDR3nt: TGTGCCAGCAGCGAGACTTGGGCTGGGGAGCAGTACTTC
j_gene: TRBJ2-7; v_gene: TRBV15; len: 16; abundance: few; d_gene: .; CDR3aa: CATSRLISTGADEQYF; CDR3nt: TGTGCCACCAGCAGACTTATTTCTACAGGAGCCGACGAGCAGTACTTC
j_gene: TRBJ2-4; v_gene: TRBV7-3; len: 15; abundance: few; d_gene: TRBD2; CDR3aa: CASSSGLAGANIQYF; CDR3nt: TGTGCCAGCAGCTCGGGACTAGCGGGAGCAAACATTCAGTACTTC
j_gene: TRBJ1-5; v_gene: TRBV11-2; len: 13; abundance: .; d_gene: .; CDR3aa: CASSLESASPQHF; CDR3nt: TGTGCCAGCAGCTTAGAGTCAGCCTCGCCCCAGCATTTT
j_gene: TRBJ2-7; v_gene: TRBV20-1; len: 15; abundance: many; d_gene: .; CDR3aa: CSANRATLSPYEQYF; CDR3nt: TGCAGTGCCAATAGGGCGACACTCTCCCCCTACGAGCAGTACTTC
j_gene: TRBJ2-3; v_gene: TRBV7-2; len: 16; abundance: .; d_gene: TRBD1; CDR3aa: CASSLGQGSFADTQYF; CDR3nt: TGTGCCAGCAGCTTAGGACAGGGTAGTTTCGCAGATACGCAGTATTTT
j_gene: TRBJ1-2; v_gene: TRBV6-5; len: 13; abundance: .; d_gene: .; CDR3aa: CASSYKGDYGYTF; CDR3nt: TGTGCCAGCAGTTACAAGGGGGACTATGGCTACACCTTC
j_gene: TRBJ2-3; v_gene: TRBV7-2; len: 13; abundance: few; d_gene: .; CDR3aa: CASSLGRLASQYF; CDR3nt: TGTGCCAGCAGCTTAGGTCGGCTAGCCTCCCAGTATTTT
j_gene: TRBJ2-7; v_gene: TRBV7-9; len: 15; abundance: many; d_gene: TRBD2; CDR3aa: CASSPRTRVWIEQYF; CDR3nt: TGTGCCAGCAGCCCTCGGACTAGGGTCTGGATCGAGCAGTACTTC
j_gene: TRBJ2-1; v_gene: TRBV19; len: 20; abundance: few; d_gene: TRBD2; CDR3aa: CASSIGGGRLAGIYYNEQFF; CDR3nt: TGTGCCAGTAGTATAGGTGGGGGGCGGCTAGCGGGGATTTATTACAATGAGCAGTTCTTC
j_gene: TRBJ1-3; v_gene: TRBV9; len: 15; abundance: .; d_gene: .; CDR3aa: CASSVGSRSGNTIYF; CDR3nt: TGTGCCAGCAGCGTAGGCTCCCGCTCTGGAAACACCATATATTTT
j_gene: TRBJ2-7; v_gene: TRBV28; len: 15; abundance: .; d_gene: .; CDR3aa: CASTLGPLSSYEQYF; CDR3nt: TGTGCCAGCACCCTAGGGCCCCTAAGCTCCTACGAGCAGTACTTC
j_gene: TRBJ1-2; v_gene: TRBV28; len: 13; abundance: few; d_gene: .; CDR3aa: CASSFGTYYGYTF; CDR3nt: TGTGCCAGCAGTTTTGGCACCTACTATGGCTACACCTTC
j_gene: TRBJ2-5; v_gene: TRBV5-4; len: 15; abundance: many; d_gene: .; CDR3aa: CASSLGLGSQETQYF; CDR3nt: TGTGCCAGCAGCTTGGGGTTGGGGAGCCAAGAGACCCAGTACTTC
j_gene: TRBJ1-1; v_gene: TRBV5-6; len: 16; abundance: .; d_gene: .; CDR3aa: CASSLGAGLMNTEAFF; CDR3nt: TGTGCCAGCAGCTTAGGGGCAGGGCTTATGAACACTGAAGCTTTCTTT
j_gene: TRBJ2-4; v_gene: TRBV15; len: 13; abundance: few; d_gene: .; CDR3aa: CATSREAYNEQYF; CDR3nt: TGTGCCACCAGCAGAGAAGCCTACAATGAGCAGTACTTC
j_gene: TRBJ1-1; v_gene: TRBV20-1; len: 13; abundance: few; d_gene: .; CDR3aa: CSARTVGNTEAFF; CDR3nt: TGCAGTGCTAGGACAGTCGGGAACACTGAAGCTTTCTTT
j_gene: TRBJ2-6; v_gene: TRBV11-2; len: 15; abundance: .; d_gene: .; CDR3aa: CASSLGGRGANVQTF; CDR3nt: TGTGCCAGCAGCTTAGGGGGGAGAGGGGCCAACGTCCAGACTTTC
j_gene: TRBJ1-4; v_gene: TRBV2; len: 14; abundance: .; d_gene: .; CDR3aa: CASRVSSSNEKLFF; CDR3nt: TGTGCCAGCAGGGTCTCGTCCAGTAATGAAAAACTGTTTTTT
j_gene: TRBJ2-7; v_gene: TRBV29-1; len: 14; abundance: .; d_gene: .; CDR3aa: CSVEKDKGIDEQYF; CDR3nt: TGCAGCGTAGAAAAGGACAAAGGAATAGACGAGCAGTACTTC
j_gene: TRBJ2-5; v_gene: TRBV28; len: 11; abundance: .; d_gene: .; CDR3aa: CASSFRQTQYF; CDR3nt: TGTGCCAGCAGTTTCAGACAGACCCAGTACTTC
j_gene: TRBJ1-4; v_gene: TRBV29-1; len: 12; abundance: few; d_gene: .; CDR3aa: CSAAQGEGKLFF; CDR3nt: TGCAGCGCCGCCCAGGGAGAGGGAAAACTGTTTTTT
j_gene: TRBJ2-7; v_gene: TRBV6-2/TRBV6-3; len: 12; abundance: few; d_gene: .; CDR3aa: CASSWSAFEQYF; CDR3nt: TGTGCCAGCAGTTGGAGCGCCTTCGAGCAGTACTTC
j_gene: TRBJ2-7; v_gene: TRBV3-1; len: 14; abundance: few; d_gene: .; CDR3aa: CASSLRLKLYEQYF; CDR3nt: TGTGCCAGCAGCCTACGCCTAAAGTTATACGAGCAGTACTTC
j_gene: TRBJ2-1; v_gene: TRBV11-1; len: 19; abundance: few; d_gene: TRBD2; CDR3aa: CASSSPGTSGGPRTLEQFF; CDR3nt: TGTGCCAGCAGCTCGCCCGGGACTAGCGGGGGCCCACGAACACTTGAGCAGTTCTTC
j_gene: TRBJ2-6; v_gene: TRBV11-3; len: 15; abundance: few; d_gene: .; CDR3aa: CASSLSHGGANVLTF; CDR3nt: TGTGCCAGCAGCTTAAGCCATGGAGGGGCCAACGTCCTGACTTTC
j_gene: TRBJ1-3; v_gene: TRBV28; len: 12; abundance: .; d_gene: TRBD1; CDR3aa: CASSDRGNTIYF; CDR3nt: TGTGCCAGCAGTGACAGGGGGAACACCATATATTTT